What follows are 32 T cell receptor beta chains derived from one specimen sequenced in a study of beta chain features in type 1 diabetes. These receptors' targets are unknown. Isolated RNA was reverse transcribed in full, so expressed TCRB transcripts were sequenced. Data came from immunoSEQ multiplex PCR; TCRdb stores just in-frame clones and leaves some out. Among roughly 150,000 clones listed, approximately 8.1% were seen once. Findings and caveats of the study: There was a moderate but significant shortening of TCRB CDR3s in all four CD4+ subsets of Type 1 diabetes patients.

Sequenced: central memory CD4+ T cells from blood. These receptors originate from a woman between 35 and 50 years old with type 1 diabetes.

This sequence joins TRBV5-4 and TRBJ1-2; D gene uncertain. CDR3 length equals 12 residues. V gave up 1 base and J gave up 8 bases, with 9 bases separating them. The germline CDR1 and CDR2 sequences are SGHNT and YYREEE (reference sequence). CDR3 sequence: CASSLYTDGYTF. The CDR3 DNA reads as TGTGCCAGCAGCTTGTATACAGACGGCTACACCTTC.

This clone was seen a handful of times. The chain joins TRBV29-1 to TRBJ1-1, with D maybe TRBD1 (5 bases). Trimming cost V 7 bases and J 0 bases, with 9 bases left between them. This CDR3 is 12 amino acids long. The germline V gene has CDR1 SQVTM and CDR2 ANQGSEA. The CDR3 is CSARGMNTEAFF. The CDR3 region has the DNA TGCAGCGCTCGGGGGATGAACACTGAAGCTTTCTTT.

The CDR3 bases are TGTGCCAGCACCCTCTCCCCCACAGCGCCGGGGACTGAAGCTTTCTTT. Its protein product is CASTLSPTAPGTEAFF. The rearrangement links TRBV27 to TRBJ1-1; D gene uncertain. This CDR3 is built from 16 residues. Looked up from germline, CDR1 is MNHEY and CDR2 is SMNVEV (reference sequence). V lost 7 bases to trimming and J lost 5 bases, with 23 bases between them.

The table lists this clone with many counts. The chain is built from TRBV9 and TRBJ2-1; 16 positions match TRBD2. Trimming removed 4 bases from V and 6 bases from J; junction bases left unmatched: 7. Germline CDR1 is SGDLS and CDR2 is YYNGEE. The CDR3 is 17 residues long. In DNA, the CDR3 is TGTGCCAGCAGCCCGGGACTAGCGGGAGGGCCGGTCAATGAGCAGTTCTTC. Its protein product is CASSPGLAGGPVNEQFF.

This clone has only a few counts. This chain joins TRBV28 and TRBJ2-7, with D tentatively TRBD2 (5 bases). Looked up from germline, CDR1 is MDHEN and CDR2 is SYDVKM. Deletions cut 7 bases from V and 0 bases from J, with 13 bases between. The CDR3 is 14 residues long. In DNA form, the CDR3 reads TGTGCCAGCACCCTACCGGGGTTCTCCTACGAGCAGTACTTC. Protein sequence: CASTLPGFSYEQYF.

This clone has only a few counts. The chain joins TRBV2 to TRBJ1-2; 7 positions match TRBD1. The CDR3 has 13 amino acids. CDR1 SNHLY and CDR2 FYNNEI come from the germline V gene. V trimming: 6 bases; J trimming: 4 bases; junction bases outside the gene matches: 5. The DNA of the CDR3 is TGTGCCAGCAGCGAGACAGGGATCTATGGCTACACCTTC. Amino acids: CASSETGIYGYTF.

This clone was detected a few times. This chain connects TRBV5-1 to TRBJ2-7; 11 bases agree with TRBD2. The length of the CDR3 is 14 residues. V gave up 3 bases and J gave up 3 bases; unmatched junction bases: 2. Germline V gene lookup returns CDR1 SGHRS and CDR2 YFSETQ. The CDR3 here is CASSSTSGNYEQYF. The CDR3 DNA reads as TGCGCCAGCAGCTCGACTAGCGGGAACTACGAGCAGTACTTC.

This chain uses TRBV9 with TRBJ2-5, with 12 positions matching TRBD2. The CDR3 totals 17 residues. The V and J ends lost 0 bases and 4 bases, in that order; junction bases with no gene match: 7. Looked up from germline, CDR1 is SGDLS and CDR2 is YYNGEE. The CDR3 coding sequence is TGTGCCAGCAGCGTAGGACTAGCGGGGGCCTCAGGAGAGACCCAGTACTTC. It is translated as CASSVGLAGASGETQYF.

In its sample, this clone was seen a few times. The V gene is TRBV7-8, the J gene TRBJ2-4; the match to TRBD1 covers 8 bases. From germline, CDR1 is SGHVS and CDR2 FQNEAQ. The CDR3 is 15 residues long. The J segment lost 6 bases and the V segment lost 5 bases, leaving 9 bases of the junction unmatched. The CDR3 DNA is TGTGCCAGCAGCCTAGGACAGGGAGTAATAAACATTCAGTACTTC. The encoded protein is CASSLGQGVINIQYF.

This clone was recorded a few times. The chain employs TRBV9 and TRBJ2-3; TRBD1 is a possible D gene (6 bases). The ends were cut back, 3 bases at V and 0 bases at J, with 14 bases in the middle. The V gene's germline CDR1 is SGDLS and CDR2 YYNGEE. The CDR3 sequence is 16 residues long. The CDR3 here is CASSAIRQDSTDTQYF. DNA of the CDR3: TGTGCCAGCAGCGCAATTCGACAGGACAGCACAGATACGCAGTATTTT.

The table lists this clone with a few counts. The rearrangement joins TRBV2 to TRBJ2-1; tentatively, D is TRBD1 (6 bases). V was trimmed by 1 base and J by 7 bases, leaving 11 bases between them. Germline-derived CDR1 and CDR2 are SNHLY and FYNNEI. The CDR3 has 14 amino acids. The CDR3 region is CASSEGGHRNEQFF. The CDR3 bases are TGTGCCAGCAGTGAAGGGGGACACAGAAATGAGCAGTTCTTC.

This clone was seen a few times. The rearrangement uses TRBV5-4 and TRBJ1-4; the D gene is possibly TRBD1 (6 bases). Germline CDR1 reads SGHNT; CDR2 reads YYREEE (reference sequence). Trimming left V 4 bases short and J 4 bases short, with 17 bases between. The CDR3 has 16 residues. This chain's CDR3 is CASSRLVRGSNEKLFF. In DNA form, the CDR3 reads TGTGCCAGCAGCAGGCTGGTGAGGGGGAGTAATGAAAAACTGTTTTTT.

This clone was seen a few times. The chain carries TRBV28 and TRBJ1-1; D is unclear. The CDR3 totals 11 residues. The V and J ends lost 7 bases and 0 bases respectively, with 3 bases between them. CDR1 is MDHEN and CDR2 is SYDVKM in the germline V gene. The DNA of the CDR3 is TGTGCCAGCACCATGAACACTGAAGCTTTCTTT. Protein sequence: CASTMNTEAFF.

This chain links TRBV30 with TRBJ1-2, with D perhaps TRBD1 (5 bases). Trimming pared 3 bases from V and 3 bases from J, leaving 11 bases between. CDR3 length: 13 residues. The germline V gene encodes CDR1 GTSNPN and CDR2 SVGIG (reference sequence). In DNA form, the CDR3 reads TGTGCCTGGAGCGCGGGGCTCGACTATGGCTACACCTTC. It codes for CAWSAGLDYGYTF.

This clone was counted many times. This sequence joins TRBV5-1 and TRBJ1-6; D is ambiguous. The CDR3 runs to 15 residues. Germline loops: CDR1 SGHRS, CDR2 YFSETQ. V was cut by 1 base and J by 9 bases, with 14 bases left in between. CDR3 amino acids: CASSLFGDQASPLHF. CDR3 DNA: TGCGCCAGCAGCTTGTTCGGGGATCAGGCTTCACCCCTCCACTTT.

The genes are TRBV6-1 and TRBJ2-7; D perhaps matches TRBD1 (5 bases). In germline, CDR1 is MNHNS, CDR2 SASEGT. The germline V and J ends were trimmed by 8 bases and 4 bases, with 15 bases remaining between them. The CDR3 sequence is 13 residues long. CDR3 residues: CASVYGGAYEQYF. The CDR3 coding sequence is TGTGCCAGCGTATACGGTGGGGCTTACGAGCAGTACTTC.

The J gene is TRBJ1-1, the V gene TRBV19; 9 positions match TRBD1. The CDR3 runs to 15 residues. V lost 5 bases to trimming and J lost 4 bases; unmatched junction nucleotides: 8. Germline assignment: CDR1 LNHDA and CDR2 SQIVND (reference sequence). The CDR3: CASSATGGAGTEAFF. In DNA form, the CDR3 reads TGTGCCAGTAGTGCCACAGGGGGCGCAGGCACTGAAGCTTTCTTT. Full variable domain (remainder filled in from reference TRBV19 and TRBJ1-1): DGGITQSPKYLFRKEGQNVTLSCEQNLNHDAMYWYRQDPGQGLRLIYYSQIVNDFQKGDIAEGYSVSREKKESFPLTVTSAQKNPTAFYLCASSATGGAGTEAFFGQGTRLTVV.

The genes are TRBV11-2 and TRBJ2-7; no firm D call. Germline values: CDR1 SGHAT, CDR2 FQNNGV. The CDR3 has 12 amino acids. V was clipped by 3 bases and J by 0 bases, with 3 bases between them. The CDR3 sequence is CASSLSSYEQYF. CDR3 sequence (DNA): TGTGCCAGCAGCTTGAGCTCCTACGAGCAGTACTTC.

V usage is TRBV5-1 and J usage is TRBJ1-2; TRBD1 is a possible D gene (6 bases). This CDR3 is built from 14 residues. Germline CDR1 reads SGHRS; CDR2 reads YFSETQ. Trimming stripped 4 bases from V and 0 bases from J, with 10 bases between. The CDR3 DNA sequence: TGCGCCAGCAGCCATCGGACAGCTAACTATGGCTACACCTTC. It encodes CASSHRTANYGYTF.

This clone was observed a handful of times. The chain combines TRBV6-6 with TRBJ2-7; possibly TRBD2 for D (5 bases). V lost 3 bases and J lost 0, with 9 bases in between. The CDR3 runs to 14 residues. From germline, CDR1 is MNHNY and CDR2 SVGAGI (reference sequence). The chain's CDR3 is CASSYEGSSYEQYF. The CDR3 nucleotides are TGTGCCAGCAGTTATGAAGGGAGCTCCTACGAGCAGTACTTC.

This clone was seen more than once but under ten times. The genes are TRBV6-6 and TRBJ1-1; tentative D call: TRBD1 (6 bases). Trimming left V 0 bases short and J 5 bases short, with 10 bases between. Germline V gives CDR1 MNHNY, CDR2 SVGAGI (reference sequence). CDR3 length equals 14 residues. The CDR3 bases are TGTGCCAGCAGTTACTCGACAGGAATGACTGAAGCTTTCTTT. It yields the protein CASSYSTGMTEAFF.

This clone was observed a few times. The gene calls are TRBV5-1 and TRBJ2-3, with a possible D match to TRBD1 (6 bases). Trimming took off 4 bases at V and 2 bases at J, with 11 bases between the two ends. This CDR3 comprises 14 residues. CDR1 SGHRS and CDR2 YFSETQ come from the germline V gene. This chain's CDR3 is CASSGWTATDTQYF. The CDR3 DNA reads as TGCGCCAGCAGCGGATGGACAGCCACAGATACGCAGTATTTT. The full variable domain, rest sourced from reference TRBV5-1 and TRBJ2-3, is KAGVTQTPRYLIKTRGQQVTLSCSPISGHRSVSWYQQTPGQGLQFLFEYFSETQRNKGNFPGRFSGRQFSNSRSEMNVSTLELGDSALYLCASSGWTATDTQYFGPGTRLTVL.

Many counts were recorded for this clone. The V gene is TRBV2, the J gene TRBJ1-2; D possibly corresponds to TRBD1 (6 bases). Trimming pared 3 bases from V and 14 bases from J, leaving 13 bases between. This CDR3 is 11 amino acids long. CDR1 is SNHLY, CDR2 FYNNEI, per germline. CDR3 sequence (DNA): TGTGCCAGCAGTGAGGACAGCCCGGGGACCTTC. Translated, it gives CASSEDSPGTF.

The chain recombines TRBV5-4 with TRBJ1-2, with a tentative D call TRBD1 (6 bases). From germline, CDR1 is SGHNT and CDR2 YYREEE (reference sequence). The V gene lost 2 bases and the J gene lost 8 bases, with 13 bases spanning the gap. CDR3 size: 13 residues. This CDR3 reads CASSFEGVRGYTF. The CDR3 nucleotides are TGTGCCAGCAGCTTTGAGGGGGTTCGAGGCTACACCTTC. Combining the CDR3 with reference TRBV5-4 and TRBJ1-2 gives the whole variable domain ETGVTQSPTHLIKTRGQQVTLRCSSQSGHNTVSWYQQALGQGPQFIFQYYREEENGRGNFPPRFSGLQFPNYSSELNVNALELDDSALYLCASSFEGVRGYTFGSGTRLTVV.

In this sample, this clone turned up a few times. The chain employs TRBV9 and TRBJ2-5; D gene uncertain. Trimming removed 5 bases from V and 3 bases from J, with 5 bases in between. The germline V gene has CDR1 SGDLS and CDR2 YYNGEE. The CDR3 covers 11 residues. In DNA, the CDR3 is TGTGCCAGCAGTCATGAAGAGACCCAGTACTTC. It translates to CASSHEETQYF.

This clone has a handful of counts. The rearrangement joins TRBV18 to TRBJ2-7; a weak D match, TRBD1 (5 bases). The germline gives CDR1 KGHSH, CDR2 LQKENI. V lost 2 bases and J 3 bases, leaving 8 bases between the germline ends. The CDR3 runs to 13 residues. The CDR3 nucleotides are TGTGCCAGCTCACCAATGGGGCGCTACGAGCAGTACTTC. It encodes CASSPMGRYEQYF. Looking up the rest from reference TRBV18 and TRBJ2-7 gives the full variable domain: NAGVMQNPRHLVRRRGQEARLRCSPMKGHSHVYWYRQLPEEGLKFMVYLQKENIIDESGMPKERFSAEFPKEGPSILRIQQVVRGDSAAYFCASSPMGRYEQYFGPGTRLTVT.

J is TRBJ2-7 and V is TRBV19, with D possibly being TRBD2 (8 bases). This CDR3 has 14 residues. From germline, CDR1 is LNHDA and CDR2 SQIVND (reference sequence). Trimming took 6 bases from V and 2 from J, leaving 14 bases between them. CDR3 protein: CASSREGAAYEQYF. DNA of the CDR3: TGTGCCAGTAGCCGGGAGGGGGCAGCCTACGAGCAGTACTTC.

This clone was counted a few times. The gene calls are TRBV5-8 and TRBJ2-3, with a weak D call TRBD2 (6 bases). This CDR3 comprises 14 residues. V shed 4 bases and J shed 8 bases, with 17 bases lying between them. The germline V gene has CDR1 SGHTS and CDR2 YDEGEE. The CDR3 coding sequence is TGTGCCAGCAGCCTAGGGACTTCCCTAGGTACGCAGTATTTT. Translating it yields CASSLGTSLGTQYF.

This chain links TRBV5-6 with TRBJ1-4; D possibly corresponds to TRBD1 (6 bases). CDR3 length: 15 residues. Germline-derived CDR1 and CDR2 are SGHDT and YYEEEE. V dropped 1 base and J dropped 3 bases, with 10 bases sitting between them. CDR3 sequence reads: CASSLKTGANEKLFF. CDR3 DNA sequence: TGTGCCAGCAGCTTGAAGACAGGCGCTAATGAAAAACTGTTTTTT. The full variable domain, in which reference TRBV5-6 and TRBJ1-4 provide the parts outside the CDR3, is DAGVTQSPTHLIKTRGQQVTLRCSPKSGHDTVSWYQQALGQGPQFIFQYYEEEERQRGNFPDRFSGHQFPNYSSELNVNALLLGDSALYLCASSLKTGANEKLFFGSGTQLSVL.

This chain connects TRBV7-2 to TRBJ2-1; possible D gene TRBD1, 6 bases. In germline, CDR1 is SGHTA, CDR2 FQGNSA. Trimming removed 3 bases at V and 6 bases at J, with 12 bases between. The length of the CDR3 is 14 residues. The CDR3 loop is CASSLPGQINEQFF. As DNA, the CDR3 is TGTGCCAGCAGCTTGCCCGGACAGATCAATGAGCAGTTCTTC.

This sequence joins TRBV27 and TRBJ1-2, with a weak D call TRBD1 (5 bases). Germline V lookup: CDR1 MNHEY, CDR2 SMNVEV (reference sequence). V was trimmed by 6 bases and J by 2 bases, leaving 13 bases between them. This CDR3 has 14 amino acids. The CDR3 reads CASRGTGGNYGYTF. Here the CDR3 DNA reads TGTGCCAGCAGGGGGACGGGGGGGAACTATGGCTACACCTTC.

This clone turned up a few times. J is TRBJ2-1 and V is TRBV5-6, with TRBD2 matching over 8 bases. Trimming at V came to 4 bases and at J to 8 bases, leaving 14 bases not matched to a gene. CDR3 size: 16 residues. Germline CDR1 and CDR2: SGHDT and YYEEEE. CDR3 DNA: TGTGCCAGCAGCCCGGGTTTGAATAGCGGGATGGATGAGCAGTTCTTC. This sequence encodes CASSPGLNSGMDEQFF.